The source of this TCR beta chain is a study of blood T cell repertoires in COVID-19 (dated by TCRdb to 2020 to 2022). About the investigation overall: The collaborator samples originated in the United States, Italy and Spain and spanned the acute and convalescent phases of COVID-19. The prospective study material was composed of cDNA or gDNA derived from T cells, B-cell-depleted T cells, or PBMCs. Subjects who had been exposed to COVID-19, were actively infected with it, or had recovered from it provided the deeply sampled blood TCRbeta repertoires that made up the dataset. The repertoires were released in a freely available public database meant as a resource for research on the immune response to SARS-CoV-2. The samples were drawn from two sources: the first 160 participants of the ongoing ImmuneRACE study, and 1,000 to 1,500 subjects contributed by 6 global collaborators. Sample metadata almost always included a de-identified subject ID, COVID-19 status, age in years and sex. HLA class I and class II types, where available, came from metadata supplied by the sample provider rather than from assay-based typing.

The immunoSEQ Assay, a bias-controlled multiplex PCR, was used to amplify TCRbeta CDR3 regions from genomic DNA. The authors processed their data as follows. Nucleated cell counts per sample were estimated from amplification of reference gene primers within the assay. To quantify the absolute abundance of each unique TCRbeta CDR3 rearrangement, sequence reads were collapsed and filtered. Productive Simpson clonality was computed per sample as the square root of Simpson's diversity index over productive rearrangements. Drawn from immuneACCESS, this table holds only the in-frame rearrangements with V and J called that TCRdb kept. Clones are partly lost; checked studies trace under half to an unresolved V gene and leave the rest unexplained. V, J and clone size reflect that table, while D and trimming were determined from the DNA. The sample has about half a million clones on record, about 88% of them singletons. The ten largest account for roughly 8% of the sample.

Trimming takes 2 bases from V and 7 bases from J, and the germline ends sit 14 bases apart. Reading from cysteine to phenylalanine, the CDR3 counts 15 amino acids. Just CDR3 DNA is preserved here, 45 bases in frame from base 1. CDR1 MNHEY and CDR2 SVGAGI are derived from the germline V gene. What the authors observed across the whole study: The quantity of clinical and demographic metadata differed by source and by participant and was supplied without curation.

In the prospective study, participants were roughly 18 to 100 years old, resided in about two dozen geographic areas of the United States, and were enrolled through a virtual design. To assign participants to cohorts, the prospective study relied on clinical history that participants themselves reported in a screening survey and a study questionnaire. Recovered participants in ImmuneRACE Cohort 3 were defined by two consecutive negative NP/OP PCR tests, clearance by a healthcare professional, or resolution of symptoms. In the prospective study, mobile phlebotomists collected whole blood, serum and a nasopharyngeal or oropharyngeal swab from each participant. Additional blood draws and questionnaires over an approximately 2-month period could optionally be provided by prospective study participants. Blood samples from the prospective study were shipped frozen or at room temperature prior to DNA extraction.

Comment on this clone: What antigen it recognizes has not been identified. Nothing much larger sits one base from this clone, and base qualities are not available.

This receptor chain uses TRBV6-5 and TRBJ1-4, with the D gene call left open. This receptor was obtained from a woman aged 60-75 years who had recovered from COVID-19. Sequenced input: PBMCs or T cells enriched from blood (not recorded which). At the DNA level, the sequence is TGTGCCAGCAGTTACACCGGGAGGAGGAGTGAAAAACTGTTTTTT. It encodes CASSYTGRRSEKLFF.